A selection of T cell receptor beta chains follows, all from one sample in a study of T cells after yellow fever vaccination. A single record per CDR3 protein comes from TCRdb applying MiXCR to the 5' RACE reads. Here the sample spans about 550,000 distinct CDR3 sequences, about a fifth being singletons. Sequences were derived from PBMCs, sampled 15 days after the yellow fever booster vaccination. These TCRs come from a young man who received the YFV17D yellow fever vaccine. CDR3s include the opening cysteine and the closing phenylalanine or tryptophan. The order of the fields is V gene, clone size, J gene, CDR3 protein. Part of the rows lack a size; the others show once, few, many or a class for expanded clones.

TRBV9	few	TRBJ2-2	CASSATSGRRTGELFF
TRBV7-2	few	TRBJ1-6	CASSSGSPMGSPLHF
TRBV20-1	many	TRBJ2-7	CSAHSRSGSLSYEQYF
TRBV10-3	NA	TRBJ2-1	CAISDGTSGSWHEQFF
TRBV11-2	few	TRBJ2-5	CASSLPKAGVTQYF
TRBV20-1	few	TRBJ2-7	CSAKRDRVDEQYF
TRBV7-2	few	TRBJ2-5	CASSLAVTQGRETQYF
TRBV20-1	NA	TRBJ2-7	CSALRGSGYYEQYF
TRBV7-9	few	TRBJ1-1	CASILGGNTEAFF
TRBV2	NA	TRBJ2-7	CASSETGQGSLEQYF
TRBV5-1	NA	TRBJ2-3	CASSFRLGGDTQYF
TRBV6-2/TRBV6-3	few	TRBJ2-3	CASSAQRSDTQYF
TRBV15	NA	TRBJ2-6	CATSTPGLHPPGANVLTF
TRBV28	few	TRBJ2-3	CASSLLRLAGATDTQYF
TRBV10-3	few	TRBJ2-5	CAISEGVTPETQYF
TRBV7-9	few	TRBJ2-1	CASSASRDHEQFF
TRBV5-1	few	TRBJ2-7	CASSLRREREQYF
TRBV7-9	NA	TRBJ1-1	CASSHDPTGVNTEAFF
TRBV10-3	NA	TRBJ2-7	CAISESSLAGGNEQYF
TRBV7-2	many	TRBJ1-2	CASSSRTGGDYGYTF
TRBV20-1	NA	TRBJ2-3	CSARDWGGVNTDTQYF
TRBV7-2	NA	TRBJ2-1	CGSGSTGNEQFF
TRBV10-1	NA	TRBJ2-3	CASMAGKDTQYF
TRBV2	NA	TRBJ2-2	CASSEKAYTGELFF
TRBV12-3/TRBV12-4	few	TRBJ2-7	CASSFGDAGYEQYF
TRBV12-3/TRBV12-4	few	TRBJ2-7	CASSPGPYYEQYF
TRBV7-8	NA	TRBJ2-7	CASSRGALLSREQYF
TRBV6-4	many	TRBJ2-1	CASSDSAGSYNEQFF
TRBV4-3	NA	TRBJ2-5	CASSQGRGLAGVETQYF
TRBV5-1	NA	TRBJ2-3	CASSGTVGQGAITDTQYF
TRBV12-3/TRBV12-4	NA	TRBJ2-5	CASSMDREETQYF
TRBV20-1	NA	TRBJ1-1	CSAKTGGTNTEAFF
TRBV28	few	TRBJ2-1	CASNYRAGLEEQFF
TRBV7-2	NA	TRBJ2-3	CASSWAGPGTDTQYF
TRBV12-3/TRBV12-4	NA	TRBJ2-1	CASTHALAGVYNEQFF
TRBV10-1	NA	TRBJ2-3	CASSLLWSTDTQYF
TRBV20-1	NA	TRBJ2-7	CSASFPGGYEQYF
TRBV7-2	NA	TRBJ2-7	CASSVRIGQNYEQYF
TRBV19	few	TRBJ1-5	CASNPGPRTGYSNQPQHF
TRBV28	few	TRBJ1-2	CASSPMGVYYGYTF
TRBV28	NA	TRBJ2-2	CASSFTDTGELFF
TRBV11-3	once	TRBJ2-3	CASSKGHTTDTQYF
TRBV5-1	NA	TRBJ1-4	CASSPGQANEKLFF
TRBV5-6	few	TRBJ2-7	CASLPSGRSEQYF
TRBV7-2	NA	TRBJ1-4	CASSFRGVDEKLFF
TRBV6-1	NA	TRBJ2-1	CASSEALLAGGDEQFF